This T cell receptor beta chain was obtained from a study of cytomegalovirus exposure and HLA in healthy donors. With 60 Vbeta and 13 Jbeta primers, the PCR was carried out. Using immunoSEQ multiplex PCR, the repertoire was profiled, and TCRdb retains in-frame clones only, with some absent. The sample consists of about 170,000 clones, 80% to 85% of them appearing once. Germline V gives CDR1 SGHNT, CDR2 YYREEE (reference sequence). V lost 4 bases, J lost 2 bases, and 10 bases stayed unmatched. CDR3 length: 16 amino acids. The TCR was taken from a male donor in good health and CMV-seronegative. This chain uses TRBV5-4 with TRBJ2-7; TRBD1 matches at 9 bases. Material for sequencing was PBMCs. The CDR3 DNA sequence: TGTGCCAGCAGCGGATCGGGACAGGGAAAAACCTACGAGCAGTACTTC. Its protein is CASSGSGQGKTYEQYF.